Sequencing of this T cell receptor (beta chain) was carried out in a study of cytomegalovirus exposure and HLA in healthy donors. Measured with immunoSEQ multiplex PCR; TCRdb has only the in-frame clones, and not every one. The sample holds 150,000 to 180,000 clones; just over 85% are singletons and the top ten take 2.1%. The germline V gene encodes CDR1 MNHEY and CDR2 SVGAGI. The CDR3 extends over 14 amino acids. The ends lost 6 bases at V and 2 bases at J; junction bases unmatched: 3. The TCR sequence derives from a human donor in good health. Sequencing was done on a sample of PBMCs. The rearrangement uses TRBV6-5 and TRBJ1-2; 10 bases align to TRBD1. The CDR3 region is CASSPGQGNYGYTF. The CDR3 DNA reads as TGTGCCAGCAGCCCGGGACAGGGGAACTATGGCTACACCTTC.